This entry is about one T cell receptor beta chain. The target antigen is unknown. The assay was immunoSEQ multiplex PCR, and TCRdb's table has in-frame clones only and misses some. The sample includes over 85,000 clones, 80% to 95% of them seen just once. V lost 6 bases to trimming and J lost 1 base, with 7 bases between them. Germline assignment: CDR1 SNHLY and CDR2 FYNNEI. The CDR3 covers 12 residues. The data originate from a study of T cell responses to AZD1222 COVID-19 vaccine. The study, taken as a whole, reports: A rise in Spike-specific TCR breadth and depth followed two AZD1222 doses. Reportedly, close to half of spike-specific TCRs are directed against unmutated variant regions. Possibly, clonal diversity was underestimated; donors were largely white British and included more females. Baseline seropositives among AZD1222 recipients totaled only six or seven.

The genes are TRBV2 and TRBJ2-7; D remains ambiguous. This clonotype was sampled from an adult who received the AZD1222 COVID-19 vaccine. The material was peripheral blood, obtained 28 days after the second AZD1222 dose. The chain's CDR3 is CASRLLSYEQYF. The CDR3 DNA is TGTGCCAGCAGACTACTTTCCTACGAGCAGTACTTC.